This T cell receptor beta chain stems from a study of T cell repertoires in cytomegalovirus infection. Study-level information: Both recently identified HLA-C-restricted and well-studied HLA-B-restricted CMV epitopes were used in the study. A matching HLA type, together with CMV infection, was signaled by public TCR beta signatures. Findings and limits, study-wide: It was HLA-C-restricted CMV-specific TCR beta clonotypes that dominated the response ex vivo.

This CDR3 is 15 amino acids long. Unmatched junction bases numbered 4, after V lost 2 bases and J lost 4 bases. The germline V gene encodes CDR1 MNHEY and CDR2 SVGAGI. This clonotype has only a few counts. The antigen is undetermined. One entry per CDR3 protein results from TCRdb running MiXCR on the reads. The table has fewer than 850,000 distinct CDR3 sequences, 25% to 30% seen once. The rearrangement joins TRBV6-5 to TRBJ2-2; TRBD1 aligns across 7 bases. The TCR originated in a human donor in good health (CMV status not recorded). Some clones in this sample may be carry-over from other donors' samples. Sequencing used cultured CD8+ T cells from PBMCs, obtained from culture after CMV antigen stimulation. This CDR3 is CASSYGQGVTGELFF. CDR3 bases: TGTGCCAGCAGTTACGGGCAGGGGGTCACCGGGGAGCTGTTTTTT.